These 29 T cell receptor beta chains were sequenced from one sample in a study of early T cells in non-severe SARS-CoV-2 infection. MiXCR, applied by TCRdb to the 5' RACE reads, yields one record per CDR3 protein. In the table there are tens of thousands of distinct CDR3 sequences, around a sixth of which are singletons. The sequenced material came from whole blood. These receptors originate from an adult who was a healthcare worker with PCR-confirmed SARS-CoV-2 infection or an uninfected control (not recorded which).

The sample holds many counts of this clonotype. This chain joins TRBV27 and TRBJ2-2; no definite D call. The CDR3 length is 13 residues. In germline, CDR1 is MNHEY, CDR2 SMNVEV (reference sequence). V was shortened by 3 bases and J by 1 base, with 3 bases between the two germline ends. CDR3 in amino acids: CASSFGNTGELFF. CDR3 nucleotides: TGTGCCAGCAGTTTCGGGAACACCGGGGAGCTGTTTTTT.

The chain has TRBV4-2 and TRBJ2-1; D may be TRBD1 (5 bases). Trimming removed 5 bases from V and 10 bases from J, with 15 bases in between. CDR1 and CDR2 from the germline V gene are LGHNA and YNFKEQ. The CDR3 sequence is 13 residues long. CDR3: CASSSPSRVEQFF. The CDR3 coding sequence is TGTGCCAGCAGCTCACCCAGCAGGGTCGAGCAGTTCTTC.

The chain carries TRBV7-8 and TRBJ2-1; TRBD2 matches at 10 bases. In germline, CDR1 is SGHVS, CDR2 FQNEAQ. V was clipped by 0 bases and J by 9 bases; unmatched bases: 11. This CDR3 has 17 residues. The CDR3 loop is CASSLAGASGRAAEQFF. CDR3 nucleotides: TGTGCCAGCAGCTTAGCGGGGGCGAGCGGGAGGGCCGCTGAGCAGTTCTTC.

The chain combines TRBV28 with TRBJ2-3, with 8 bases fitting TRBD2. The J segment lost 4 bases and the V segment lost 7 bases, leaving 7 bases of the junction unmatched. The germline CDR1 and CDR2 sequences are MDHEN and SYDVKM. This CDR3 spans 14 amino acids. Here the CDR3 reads CASNNGGASDTQYF. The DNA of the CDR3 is TGTGCCAGCAACAACGGGGGGGCATCAGATACGCAGTATTTT.

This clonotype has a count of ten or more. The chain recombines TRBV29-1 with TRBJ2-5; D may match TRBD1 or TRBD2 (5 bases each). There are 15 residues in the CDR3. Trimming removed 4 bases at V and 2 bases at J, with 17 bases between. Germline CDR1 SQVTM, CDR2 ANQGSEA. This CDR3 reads CSVGRASGPQETQYF. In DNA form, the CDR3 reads TGCAGCGTTGGAAGGGCCTCGGGGCCTCAAGAGACCCAGTACTTC.

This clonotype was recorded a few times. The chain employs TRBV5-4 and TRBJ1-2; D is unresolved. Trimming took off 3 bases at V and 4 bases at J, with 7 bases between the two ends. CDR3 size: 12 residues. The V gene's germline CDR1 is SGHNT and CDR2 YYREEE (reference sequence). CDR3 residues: CASSSNGYGYTF. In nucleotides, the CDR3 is TGTGCCAGCAGCTCTAACGGCTATGGCTACACCTTC.

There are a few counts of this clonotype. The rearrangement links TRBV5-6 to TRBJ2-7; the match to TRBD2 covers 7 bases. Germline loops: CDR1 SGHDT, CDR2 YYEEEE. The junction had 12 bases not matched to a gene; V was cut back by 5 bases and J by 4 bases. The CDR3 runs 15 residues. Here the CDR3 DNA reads TGTGCCAGCAGGAAGAGTGCGGGAGCTTTTTACGAGCAGTACTTC. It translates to CASRKSAGAFYEQYF.

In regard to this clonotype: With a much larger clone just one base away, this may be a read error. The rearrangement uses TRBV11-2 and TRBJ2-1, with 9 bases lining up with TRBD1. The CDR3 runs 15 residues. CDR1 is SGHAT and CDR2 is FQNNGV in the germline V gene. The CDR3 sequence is CASSLEGQGSNKQFF. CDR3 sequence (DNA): TGTGCCAGCAGCTTAGAGGGACAGGGTTCCAATAAGCAGTTCTTC.

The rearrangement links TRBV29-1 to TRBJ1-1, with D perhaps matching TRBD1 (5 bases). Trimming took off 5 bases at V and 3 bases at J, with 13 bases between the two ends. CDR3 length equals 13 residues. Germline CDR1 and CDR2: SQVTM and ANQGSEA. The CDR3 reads CSVWTSLDTEAFF. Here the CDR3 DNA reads TGCAGCGTTTGGACAAGCCTAGACACTGAAGCTTTCTTT.

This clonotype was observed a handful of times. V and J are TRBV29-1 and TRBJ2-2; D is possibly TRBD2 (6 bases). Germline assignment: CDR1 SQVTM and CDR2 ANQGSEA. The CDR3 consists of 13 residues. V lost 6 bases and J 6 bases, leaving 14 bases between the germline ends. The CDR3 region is CSVRLDRPGELFF. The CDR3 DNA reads TGCAGCGTCCGACTAGATAGGCCCGGGGAGCTGTTTTTT.

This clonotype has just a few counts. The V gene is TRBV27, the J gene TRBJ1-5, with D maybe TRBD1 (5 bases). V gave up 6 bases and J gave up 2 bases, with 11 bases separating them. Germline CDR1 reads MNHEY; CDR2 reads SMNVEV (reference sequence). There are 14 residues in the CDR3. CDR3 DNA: TGTGCCAGCAGAGTCAGGGTTGGCAATCAGCCCCAGCATTTT. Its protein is CASRVRVGNQPQHF.

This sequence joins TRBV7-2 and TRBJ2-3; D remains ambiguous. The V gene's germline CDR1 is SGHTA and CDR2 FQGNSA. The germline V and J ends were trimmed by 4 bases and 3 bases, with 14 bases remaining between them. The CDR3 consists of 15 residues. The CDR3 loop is CASSSPAGGTDTQYF. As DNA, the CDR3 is TGTGCCAGCAGCTCACCGGCCGGTGGGACAGATACGCAGTATTTT.

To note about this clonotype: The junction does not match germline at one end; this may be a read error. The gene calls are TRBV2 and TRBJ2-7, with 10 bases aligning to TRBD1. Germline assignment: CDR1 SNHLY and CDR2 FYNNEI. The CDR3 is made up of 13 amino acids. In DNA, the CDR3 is TGTGCCACCAGTTCTGGACAGGGGGACGAGCAGTACTTC. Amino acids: CATSSGQGDEQYF.

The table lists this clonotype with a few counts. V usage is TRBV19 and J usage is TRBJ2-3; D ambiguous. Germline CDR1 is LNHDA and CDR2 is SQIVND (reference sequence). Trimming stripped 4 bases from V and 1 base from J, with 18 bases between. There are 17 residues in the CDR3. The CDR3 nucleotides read TGTGCCAGTAGTACCCCCGGCGTGGAGTTTCGCACAGATACGCAGTATTTT. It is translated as CASSTPGVEFRTDTQYF. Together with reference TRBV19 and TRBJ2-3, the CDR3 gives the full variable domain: DGGITQSPKYLFRKEGQNVTLSCEQNLNHDAMYWYRQDPGQGLRLIYYSQIVNDFQKGDIAEGYSVSREKKESFPLTVTSAQKNPTAFYLCASSTPGVEFRTDTQYFGPGTRLTVL.

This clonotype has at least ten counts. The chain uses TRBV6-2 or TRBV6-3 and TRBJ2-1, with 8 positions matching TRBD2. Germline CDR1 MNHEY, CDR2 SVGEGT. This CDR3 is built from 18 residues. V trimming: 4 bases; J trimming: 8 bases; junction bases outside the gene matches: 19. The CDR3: CASSSVVREANKLHEQFF. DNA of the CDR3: TGTGCCAGCAGTTCCGTAGTGCGGGAGGCGAACAAGTTGCATGAGCAGTTCTTC.

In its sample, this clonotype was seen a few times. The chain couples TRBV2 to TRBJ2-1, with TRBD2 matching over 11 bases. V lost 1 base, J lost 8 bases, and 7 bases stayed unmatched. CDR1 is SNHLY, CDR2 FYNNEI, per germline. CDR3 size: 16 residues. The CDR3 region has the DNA TGTGCCAGCAGTGAAGTTAGCGGGGGGGCCTCCGATGAGCAGTTCTTC. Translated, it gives CASSEVSGGASDEQFF.

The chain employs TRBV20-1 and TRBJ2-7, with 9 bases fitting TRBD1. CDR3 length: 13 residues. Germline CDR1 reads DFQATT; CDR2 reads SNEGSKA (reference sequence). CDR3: CSALGDRAIEQYF. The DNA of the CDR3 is TGCAGCGCTTTGGGGGACAGGGCTATCGAGCAGTACTTC.

The chain's CDR3 is CASSSRPGPTYEQYF. CDR3 bases: TGTGCCAGCAGCTCCCGTCCGGGACCCACCTACGAGCAGTACTTC. This chain joins TRBV7-2 and TRBJ2-7; either TRBD1 or TRBD2 may supply D (5 bases each). Germline lookup yields CDR1 SGHTA and CDR2 FQGNSA. This CDR3 spans 15 amino acids. Trimming removed 4 bases at V and 2 bases at J, with 15 bases between.

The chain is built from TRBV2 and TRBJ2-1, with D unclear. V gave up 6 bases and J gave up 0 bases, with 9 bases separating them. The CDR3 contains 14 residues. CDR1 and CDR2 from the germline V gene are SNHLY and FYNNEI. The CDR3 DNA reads TGTGCCAGCAGAGACGGATTCTCCTACAATGAGCAGTTCTTC. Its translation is CASRDGFSYNEQFF.

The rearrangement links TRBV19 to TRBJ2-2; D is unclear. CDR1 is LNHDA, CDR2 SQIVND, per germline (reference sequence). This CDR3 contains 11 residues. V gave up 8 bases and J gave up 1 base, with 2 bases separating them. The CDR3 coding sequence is TGTGCCAGTTTGAACACCGGGGAGCTGTTTTTT. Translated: CASLNTGELFF.

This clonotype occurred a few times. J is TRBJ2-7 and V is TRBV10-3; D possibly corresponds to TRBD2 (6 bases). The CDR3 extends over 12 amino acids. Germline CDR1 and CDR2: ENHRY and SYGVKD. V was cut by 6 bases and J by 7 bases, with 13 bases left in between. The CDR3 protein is CAIRGTWFEQYF. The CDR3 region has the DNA TGTGCCATCAGGGGGACTTGGTTTGAGCAGTACTTC.

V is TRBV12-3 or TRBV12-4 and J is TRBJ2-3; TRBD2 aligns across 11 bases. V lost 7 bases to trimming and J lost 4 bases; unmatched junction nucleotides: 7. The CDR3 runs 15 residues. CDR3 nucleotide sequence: TGTGCCAGCACCCCTAGCGGGGGGCGGGCAGATACGCAGTATTTT. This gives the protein CASTPSGGRADTQYF.

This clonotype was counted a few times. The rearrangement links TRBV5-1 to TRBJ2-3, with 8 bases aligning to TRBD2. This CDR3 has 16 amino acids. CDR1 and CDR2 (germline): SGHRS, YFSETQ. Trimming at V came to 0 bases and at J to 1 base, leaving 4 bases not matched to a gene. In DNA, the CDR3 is TGCGCCAGCAGCTTGGAGACTAGCGACGGCACAGATACGCAGTATTTT. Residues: CASSLETSDGTDTQYF.

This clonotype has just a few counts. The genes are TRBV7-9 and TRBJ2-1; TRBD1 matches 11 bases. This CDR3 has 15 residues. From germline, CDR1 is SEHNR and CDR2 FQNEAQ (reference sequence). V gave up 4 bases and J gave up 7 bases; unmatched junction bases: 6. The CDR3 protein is CASSSGTGGRNEQFF. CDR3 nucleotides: TGTGCCAGCAGCTCCGGGACAGGGGGAAGGAATGAGCAGTTCTTC.

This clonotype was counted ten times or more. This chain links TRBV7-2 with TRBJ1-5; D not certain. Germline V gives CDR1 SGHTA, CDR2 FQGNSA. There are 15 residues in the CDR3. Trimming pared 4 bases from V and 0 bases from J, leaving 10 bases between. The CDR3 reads CASSSTRYSNQPQHF. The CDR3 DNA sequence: TGTGCCAGCAGCTCCACCCGTTATAGCAATCAGCCCCAGCATTTT.

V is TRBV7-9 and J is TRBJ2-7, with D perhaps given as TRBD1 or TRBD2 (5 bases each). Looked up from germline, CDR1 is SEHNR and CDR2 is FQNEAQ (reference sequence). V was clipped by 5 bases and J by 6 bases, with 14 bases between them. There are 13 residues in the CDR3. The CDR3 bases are TGTGCCAGCAGCATTAAAGGGGACCGCGAGCAGTACTTC. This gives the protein CASSIKGDREQYF.

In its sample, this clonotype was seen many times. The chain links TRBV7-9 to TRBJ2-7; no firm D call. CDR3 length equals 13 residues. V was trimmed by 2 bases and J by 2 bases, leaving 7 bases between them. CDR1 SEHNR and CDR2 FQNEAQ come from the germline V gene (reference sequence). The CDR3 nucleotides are TGTGCCAGCAGCTTACCAGGTCCCTACGAGCAGTACTTC. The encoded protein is CASSLPGPYEQYF.

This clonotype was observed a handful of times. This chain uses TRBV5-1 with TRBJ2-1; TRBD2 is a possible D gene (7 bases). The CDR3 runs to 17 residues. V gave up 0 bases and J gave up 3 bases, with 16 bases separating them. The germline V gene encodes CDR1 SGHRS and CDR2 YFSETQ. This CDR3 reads CASSLGHREGVYNEQFF. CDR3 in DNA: TGCGCCAGCAGCTTGGGCCACAGGGAGGGTGTCTACAATGAGCAGTTCTTC.

The CDR3: CASSLSMPTVRTYEQYF. The CDR3 nucleotides read TGTGCCAGCAGTTTATCGATGCCGACAGTGAGAACCTACGAGCAGTACTTC. The chain links TRBV27 to TRBJ2-7, with a weak D call TRBD1 (5 bases). The germline V gene has CDR1 MNHEY and CDR2 SMNVEV (reference sequence). The CDR3 has 17 amino acids. V lost 0 bases and J 2 bases, leaving 17 bases between the germline ends.